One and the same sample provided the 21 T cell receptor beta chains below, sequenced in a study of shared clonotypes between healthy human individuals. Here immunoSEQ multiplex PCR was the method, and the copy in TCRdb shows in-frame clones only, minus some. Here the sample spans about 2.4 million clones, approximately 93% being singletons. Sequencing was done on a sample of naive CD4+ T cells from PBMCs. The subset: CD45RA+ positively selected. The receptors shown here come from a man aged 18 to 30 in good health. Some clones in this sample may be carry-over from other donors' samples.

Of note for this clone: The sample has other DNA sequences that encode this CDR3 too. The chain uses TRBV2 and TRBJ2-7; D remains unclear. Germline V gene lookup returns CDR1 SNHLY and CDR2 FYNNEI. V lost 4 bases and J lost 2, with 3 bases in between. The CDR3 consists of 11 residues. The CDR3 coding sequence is TGTGCCAGCAGTGTGGCCTACGAGCAGTACTTC. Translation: CASSVAYEQYF.

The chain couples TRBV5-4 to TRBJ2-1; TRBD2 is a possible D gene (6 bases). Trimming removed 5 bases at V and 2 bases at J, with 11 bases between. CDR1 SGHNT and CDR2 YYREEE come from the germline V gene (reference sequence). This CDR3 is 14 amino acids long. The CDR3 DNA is TGTGCCAGCAGGACTAGGGGTGCCTACAATGAGCAGTTCTTC. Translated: CASRTRGAYNEQFF.

CDR3 in DNA: TGCGCCAGCAGCCAGTTCGGTGGGGCCAACTACGAGCAGTACTTC. Its protein product is CASSQFGGANYEQYF. This chain links TRBV5-1 with TRBJ2-7, with D possibly TRBD1 on 5 matching bases. The CDR3 is made up of 15 amino acids. The ends were cut back, 4 bases at V and 3 bases at J, with 17 bases in the middle. Germline CDR1 SGHRS, CDR2 YFSETQ. Full variable domain (remainder filled in from reference TRBV5-1 and TRBJ2-7): KAGVTQTPRYLIKTRGQQVTLSCSPISGHRSVSWYQQTPGQGLQFLFEYFSETQRNKGNFPGRFSGRQFSNSRSEMNVSTLELGDSALYLCASSQFGGANYEQYFGPGTRLTVT.

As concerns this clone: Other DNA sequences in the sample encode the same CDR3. As DNA, the CDR3 is TGTGCCAGCAGATATAACAGGAACACTGAAGCTTTCTTT. This gives the protein CASRYNRNTEAFF. The chain uses TRBV7-2 and TRBJ1-1; D unresolved. This CDR3 has 13 residues. V lost 6 bases, J lost 1 base, and 9 bases lay in between. The germline CDR1 and CDR2 sequences are SGHTA and FQGNSA.

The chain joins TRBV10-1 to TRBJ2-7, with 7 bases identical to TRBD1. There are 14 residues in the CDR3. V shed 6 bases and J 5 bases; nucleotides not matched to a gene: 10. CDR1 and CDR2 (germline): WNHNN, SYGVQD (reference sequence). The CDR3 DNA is TGCGCCAGCAGCCAGGACAGGAGGCCCCACGAGCAGTACTTC. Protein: CASSQDRRPHEQYF.

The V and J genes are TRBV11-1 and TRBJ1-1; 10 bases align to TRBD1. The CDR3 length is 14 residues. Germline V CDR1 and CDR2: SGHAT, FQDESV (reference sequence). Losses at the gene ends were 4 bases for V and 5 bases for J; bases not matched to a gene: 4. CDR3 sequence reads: CASSSGTGVTEAFF. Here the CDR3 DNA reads TGTGCCAGCAGCTCCGGGACAGGGGTGACTGAAGCTTTCTTT.

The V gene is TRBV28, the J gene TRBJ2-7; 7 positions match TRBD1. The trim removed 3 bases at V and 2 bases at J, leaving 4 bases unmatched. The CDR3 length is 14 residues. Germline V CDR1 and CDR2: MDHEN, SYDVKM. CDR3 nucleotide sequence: TGTGCCAGCAGTTTTTGGGACAGAGCCTACGAGCAGTACTTC. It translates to CASSFWDRAYEQYF.

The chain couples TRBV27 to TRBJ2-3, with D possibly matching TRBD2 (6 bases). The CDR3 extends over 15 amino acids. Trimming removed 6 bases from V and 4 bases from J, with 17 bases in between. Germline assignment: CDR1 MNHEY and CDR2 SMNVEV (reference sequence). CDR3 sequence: CASRWDGRVPDTQYF. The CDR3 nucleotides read TGTGCCAGCAGATGGGACGGGAGAGTCCCAGATACGCAGTATTTT.

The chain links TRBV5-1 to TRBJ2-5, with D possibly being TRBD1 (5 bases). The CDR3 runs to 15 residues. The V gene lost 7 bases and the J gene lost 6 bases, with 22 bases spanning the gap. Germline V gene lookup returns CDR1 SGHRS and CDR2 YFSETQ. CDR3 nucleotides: TGCGCCAGCTCCCCTGAGGACCAGGGCAGGCAGACCCAGTACTTC. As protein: CASSPEDQGRQTQYF.

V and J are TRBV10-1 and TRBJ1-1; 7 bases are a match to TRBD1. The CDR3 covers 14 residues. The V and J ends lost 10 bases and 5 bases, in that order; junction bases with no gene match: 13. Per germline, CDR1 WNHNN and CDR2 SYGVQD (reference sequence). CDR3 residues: CATLDRVWETEAFF. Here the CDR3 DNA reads TGCGCCACCCTCGACAGGGTCTGGGAAACTGAAGCTTTCTTT.

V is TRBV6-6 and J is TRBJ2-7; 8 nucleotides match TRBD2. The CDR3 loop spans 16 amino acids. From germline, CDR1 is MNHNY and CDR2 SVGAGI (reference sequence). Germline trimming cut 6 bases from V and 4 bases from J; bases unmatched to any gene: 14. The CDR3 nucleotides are TGTGCCAGCAGACCCTGGAGCGGGAGTAGCGGGTACGAGCAGTACTTC. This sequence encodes CASRPWSGSSGYEQYF.

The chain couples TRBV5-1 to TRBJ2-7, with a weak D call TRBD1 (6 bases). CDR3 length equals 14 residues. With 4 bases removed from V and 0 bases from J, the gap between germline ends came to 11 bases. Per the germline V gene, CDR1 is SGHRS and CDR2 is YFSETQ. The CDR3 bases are TGCGCCAGCAGCCCCCGGGACACCTCCTACGAGCAGTACTTC. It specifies CASSPRDTSYEQYF.

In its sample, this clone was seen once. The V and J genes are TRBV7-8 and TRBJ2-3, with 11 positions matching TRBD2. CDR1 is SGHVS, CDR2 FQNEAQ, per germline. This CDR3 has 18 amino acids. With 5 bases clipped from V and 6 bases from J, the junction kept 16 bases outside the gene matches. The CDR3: CASSQALAGVFFTDTQYF. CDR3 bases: TGTGCCAGCAGCCAAGCACTAGCGGGAGTTTTCTTCACGGATACGCAGTATTTT.

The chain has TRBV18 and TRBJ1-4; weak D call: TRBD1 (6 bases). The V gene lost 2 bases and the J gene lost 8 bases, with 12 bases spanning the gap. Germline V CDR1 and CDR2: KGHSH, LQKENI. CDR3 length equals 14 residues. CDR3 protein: CASSPTGSGEKLFF. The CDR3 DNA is TGTGCCAGCTCACCAACAGGGTCGGGAGAAAAACTGTTTTTT.

CDR3 in DNA: TGTGCCACCTTCGGGGTAAGGGGGGTAACTGAAGCTTTCTTT. Residues: CATFGVRGVTEAFF. This sequence joins TRBV6-5 and TRBJ1-1; a possible D gene is TRBD1 (6 bases). Trimming removed 10 bases at V and 5 bases at J, with 20 bases between. This CDR3 is 14 amino acids long. The V gene's germline CDR1 is MNHEY and CDR2 SVGAGI.

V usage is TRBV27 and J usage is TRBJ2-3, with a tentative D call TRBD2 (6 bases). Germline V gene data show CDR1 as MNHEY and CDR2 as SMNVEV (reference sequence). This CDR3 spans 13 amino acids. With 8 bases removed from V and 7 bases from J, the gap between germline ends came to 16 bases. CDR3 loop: CASSGTSRYTQYF. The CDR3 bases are TGTGCCAGCTCCGGGACTTCTCGTTATACGCAGTATTTT.

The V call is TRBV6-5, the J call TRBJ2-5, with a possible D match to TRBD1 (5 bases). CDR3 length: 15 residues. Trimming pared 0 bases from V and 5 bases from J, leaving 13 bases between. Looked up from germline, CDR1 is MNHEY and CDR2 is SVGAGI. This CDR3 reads CASSYSIRVGETQYF. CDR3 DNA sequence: TGTGCCAGCAGTTACTCGATCAGGGTAGGGGAGACCCAGTACTTC.

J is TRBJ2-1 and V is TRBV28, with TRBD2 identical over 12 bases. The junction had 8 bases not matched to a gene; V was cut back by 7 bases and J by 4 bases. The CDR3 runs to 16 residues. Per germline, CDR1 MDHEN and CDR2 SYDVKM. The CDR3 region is CASIGLAGLKYNEQFF. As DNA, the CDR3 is TGTGCCAGCATTGGACTAGCGGGACTAAAGTACAATGAGCAGTTCTTC.

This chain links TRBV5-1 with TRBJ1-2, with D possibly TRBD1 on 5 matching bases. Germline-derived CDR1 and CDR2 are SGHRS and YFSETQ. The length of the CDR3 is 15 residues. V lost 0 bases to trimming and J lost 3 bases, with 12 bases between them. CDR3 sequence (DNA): TGCGCCAGCAGCTTGGGGACCAGGGTTGACTATGGCTACACCTTC. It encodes CASSLGTRVDYGYTF.

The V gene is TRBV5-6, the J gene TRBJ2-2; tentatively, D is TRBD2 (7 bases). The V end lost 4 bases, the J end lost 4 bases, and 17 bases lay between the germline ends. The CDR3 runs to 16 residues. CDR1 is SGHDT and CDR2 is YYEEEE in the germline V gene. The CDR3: CASSLGGATGTGELFF. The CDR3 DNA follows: TGTGCCAGCAGCCTGGGGGGGGCCACGGGCACCGGGGAGCTGTTTTTT.

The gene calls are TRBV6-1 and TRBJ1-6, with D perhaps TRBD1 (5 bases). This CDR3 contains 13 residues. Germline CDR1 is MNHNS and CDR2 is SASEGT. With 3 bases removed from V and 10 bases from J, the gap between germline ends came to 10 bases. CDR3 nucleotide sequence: TGTGCCAGCAGTGAGGGACGTTGGTCACCCCTCCACTTT. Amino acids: CASSEGRWSPLHF.